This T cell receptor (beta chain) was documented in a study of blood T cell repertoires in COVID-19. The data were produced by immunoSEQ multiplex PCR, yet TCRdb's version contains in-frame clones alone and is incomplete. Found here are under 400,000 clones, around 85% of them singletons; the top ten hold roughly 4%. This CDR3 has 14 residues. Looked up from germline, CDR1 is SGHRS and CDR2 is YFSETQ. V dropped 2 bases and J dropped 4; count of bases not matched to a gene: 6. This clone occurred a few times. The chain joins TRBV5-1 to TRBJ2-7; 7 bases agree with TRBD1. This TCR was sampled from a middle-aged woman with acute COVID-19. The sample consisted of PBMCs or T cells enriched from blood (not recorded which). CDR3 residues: CASSFRDSRYEQYF. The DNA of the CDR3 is TGCGCCAGCAGCTTCCGGGACAGCCGGTACGAGCAGTACTTC.